The clone carrying this T cell receptor (beta chain) was seen more than once but under ten times. Its antigen is not identified. Use of 60 Vbeta and 13 Jbeta primers characterized the PCR. Sequencing used immunoSEQ multiplex PCR; TCRdb keeps in-frame clones, though not all of them. The sample yields 150,000 to 200,000 clones, about 70% seen once. This CDR3 contains 16 residues. Looked up from germline, CDR1 is SGHRS and CDR2 is YFSETQ. V lost 0 bases to trimming and J lost 4 bases, with 14 bases between them. This sample is part of a study of cytomegalovirus exposure and HLA in healthy donors. Overall study results and limits: Later genetic work tied a missense DCLRE1C variant to beta-chain V and J trimming.

The sequenced sample was PBMCs. V usage is TRBV5-1 and J usage is TRBJ2-1; the D gene is possibly TRBD1 (6 bases). The TCR was taken from a male donor in good health and CMV-seronegative. In nucleotides, the CDR3 is TGCGCCAGCAGCTTGGCCCAGGGGCCACCGTACAATGAGCAGTTCTTC. Encoded protein: CASSLAQGPPYNEQFF. Full variable domain (outside the CDR3, taken from reference TRBV5-1 and TRBJ2-1): KAGVTQTPRYLIKTRGQQVTLSCSPISGHRSVSWYQQTPGQGLQFLFEYFSETQRNKGNFPGRFSGRQFSNSRSEMNVSTLELGDSALYLCASSLAQGPPYNEQFFGPGTRLTVL.